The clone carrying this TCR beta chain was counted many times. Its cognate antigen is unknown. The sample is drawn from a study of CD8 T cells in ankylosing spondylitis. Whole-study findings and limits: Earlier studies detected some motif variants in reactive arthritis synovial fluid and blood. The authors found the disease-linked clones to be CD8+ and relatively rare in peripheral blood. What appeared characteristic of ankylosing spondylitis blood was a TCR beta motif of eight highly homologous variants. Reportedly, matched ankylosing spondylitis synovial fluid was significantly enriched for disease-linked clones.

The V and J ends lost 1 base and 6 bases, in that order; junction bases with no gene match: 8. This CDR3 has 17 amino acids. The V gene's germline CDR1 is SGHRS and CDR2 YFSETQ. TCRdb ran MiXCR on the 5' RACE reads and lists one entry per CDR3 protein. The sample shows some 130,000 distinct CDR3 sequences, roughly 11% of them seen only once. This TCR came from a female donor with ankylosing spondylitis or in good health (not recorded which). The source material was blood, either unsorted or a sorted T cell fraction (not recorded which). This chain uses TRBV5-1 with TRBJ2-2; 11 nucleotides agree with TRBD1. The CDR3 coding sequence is TGCGCCAGCAGCTTGATGACGGGACAGGGGGTACCCGGGGAGCTGTTTTTT. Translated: CASSLMTGQGVPGELFF.